One sample yielded the 13 T cell receptor beta chains listed below, sequenced in a study of response to subunit inactivated influenza vaccine. TCRdb recomputed calls from the RT-PCR reads with MiXCR, one row per CDR3 protein. The table has 450,000 to 600,000 distinct CDR3 sequences, approximately 7.3% seen once. This specimen was PBMCs from blood, taken less than 30 months after vaccination. The receptors come from a man aged 50 to 69 who received an inactivated influenza vaccine.

This clonotype has more than one count but fewer than ten. The chain combines TRBV4-1 with TRBJ2-5; D remains unclear. The CDR3 is 13 residues long. V was cut by 2 bases and J by 2 bases, with 6 bases left in between. The V gene's germline CDR1 is MGHRA and CDR2 YSYEKL. CDR3 sequence: CASSQNLQETQYF. The DNA for the CDR3 is TGCGCCAGCAGCCAAAACTTACAAGAGACCCAGTACTTC.

This clonotype has only a few counts. The rearrangement joins TRBV4-1 to TRBJ2-1; TRBD2 matches at 10 bases. V lost 6 bases and J lost 5; bases outside the gene matches: 4. This CDR3 has 14 residues. Germline V lookup: CDR1 MGHRA, CDR2 YSYEKL. CDR3 DNA: TGCGCCAGCAGGCTACTAGCGGGAAACAATGAGCAGTTCTTC. Its protein is CASRLLAGNNEQFF.

This clonotype was seen a few times. This rearrangement joins TRBV20-1 to TRBJ2-1; TRBD1 is a possible D gene (6 bases). V shed 5 bases and J shed 4 bases, with 6 bases lying between them. The CDR3 is made up of 11 amino acids. Germline CDR1 DFQATT, CDR2 SNEGSKA (reference sequence). The CDR3 sequence is CSAQGYNEQFF. As DNA, the CDR3 is TGCAGTGCTCAGGGGTACAATGAGCAGTTCTTC.

This clonotype was counted at least ten times. The chain carries TRBV20-1 and TRBJ2-4; TRBD2 matches 16 bases. This CDR3 comprises 16 residues. The V gene's germline CDR1 is DFQATT and CDR2 SNEGSKA (reference sequence). Losses at the gene ends were 2 bases for V and 7 bases for J; bases not matched to a gene: 5. The CDR3 region has the DNA TGCAGTGCTAGAATGGGGACTAGCGGGAGGGCTAACATTCAGTACTTC. This translates into CSARMGTSGRANIQYF.

This clonotype was detected many times. The rearrangement uses TRBV5-1 and TRBJ2-3; D may match TRBD1 or TRBD2 (5 bases each). CDR1 is SGHRS, CDR2 YFSETQ, per germline. The CDR3 is 13 residues long. The germline V and J ends were trimmed by 2 bases and 2 bases, with 6 bases remaining between them. This CDR3 is CASSFGTTDTQYF. CDR3 in DNA: TGCGCCAGCAGCTTTGGGACCACAGATACGCAGTATTTT.

This chain uses TRBV15 with TRBJ2-5; D is possibly TRBD1 (5 bases). V was shortened by 8 bases and J by 2 bases, with 12 bases between the two germline ends. Germline loops: CDR1 LNHNV, CDR2 YYDKDF (reference sequence). This CDR3 region has 13 residues. CDR3 loop: CATATTGQETQYF. CDR3 sequence (DNA): TGTGCCACCGCGACCACAGGTCAAGAGACCCAGTACTTC.

This clonotype was counted at least ten times. J is TRBJ2-7 and V is TRBV6-1; D unresolved. Germline CDR1 is MNHNS and CDR2 is SASEGT. CDR3 length: 12 residues. V lost 3 bases to trimming and J lost 0 bases, with 3 bases between them. Here the CDR3 DNA reads TGTGCCAGCAGTGAGAGCTCCTACGAGCAGTACTTC. Amino acids: CASSESSYEQYF.

This clonotype was observed many times. The rearrangement links TRBV28 to TRBJ1-1; 8 bases match TRBD1. The CDR3 is 15 amino acids. In germline, CDR1 is MDHEN, CDR2 SYDVKM. V lost 4 bases and J lost 0; bases outside the gene matches: 4. The CDR3 loop is CASSSGGGMNTEAFF. In DNA form, the CDR3 reads TGTGCCAGCAGTTCAGGGGGCGGGATGAACACTGAAGCTTTCTTT.

This clonotype was seen more than once but under ten times. The gene calls are TRBV5-1 and TRBJ2-7, with D perhaps TRBD1 or TRBD2 (5 bases each). V dropped 0 bases and J dropped 2 bases, with 18 bases sitting between them. Looked up from germline, CDR1 is SGHRS and CDR2 is YFSETQ. This CDR3 spans 17 amino acids. CDR3 region: CASSLGFSGTVAYEQYF. CDR3 nucleotide sequence: TGCGCCAGCAGCTTGGGCTTCTCCGGGACGGTAGCCTACGAGCAGTACTTC.

This clonotype was found a few times. The V call is TRBV6-1, the J call TRBJ1-1; D is unresolved. V was shortened by 1 base and J by 10 bases, with 13 bases between the two germline ends. The CDR3 extends over 13 amino acids. Per the germline V gene, CDR1 is MNHNS and CDR2 is SASEGT. CDR3 coding DNA: TGTGCCAGCAGTGAAGTGTCGAGGGAGGGAGCTTTCTTT. It encodes CASSEVSREGAFF.

CDR3 loop: CASSLRDSTGELFF. The CDR3 nucleotides are TGTGCCAGCTCACTAAGAGACAGCACCGGGGAGCTGTTTTTT. The chain couples TRBV18 to TRBJ2-2; D is possibly TRBD1 (5 bases). V gave up 4 bases and J gave up 4 bases, with 10 bases separating them. CDR1 KGHSH and CDR2 LQKENI come from the germline V gene. The CDR3 has 14 amino acids.

This clonotype was recorded a few times. The V and J genes are TRBV5-1 and TRBJ2-1; 7 bases fit TRBD2. Germline V gene data show CDR1 as SGHRS and CDR2 as YFSETQ. This CDR3 spans 16 amino acids. J lost 2 bases, V lost 0 bases, and 5 bases had no gene match. In nucleotides, the CDR3 is TGCGCCAGCAGCTTGGGCGGTAGCGGGCCCTACAATGAGCAGTTCTTC. It translates to CASSLGGSGPYNEQFF.

Ten or more counts support this clonotype. The chain couples TRBV7-9 to TRBJ2-5; 8 bases are a match to TRBD2. V trimming: 5 bases; J trimming: 2 bases; junction bases outside the gene matches: 4. The germline V gene encodes CDR1 SEHNR and CDR2 FQNEAQ (reference sequence). CDR3 size: 14 residues. The DNA of the CDR3 is TGTGCCAGCAGCCCGACTAGCGTTCAAGAGACCCAGTACTTC. It specifies CASSPTSVQETQYF.